What follows describes a single T cell receptor beta chain. It lacks a known antigen. Within one base of it there is no much larger clone, and no base qualities were kept. Participants in the prospective study were enrolled through a virtual design, were aged about 18 to 90 years, and lived in 24 United States geographic areas. In the prospective study, participants were assigned to cohorts based on the clinical history participants reported in a screening survey and a study questionnaire. Recovered participants in ImmuneRACE Cohort 3 were defined by two consecutive negative NP/OP PCR tests, clearance by a healthcare professional, or resolution of symptoms. Mobile phlebotomists in the prospective study collected whole blood, serum and a nasopharyngeal or oropharyngeal swab from every participant. Additional blood draws and questionnaires over an approximately 2-month period could optionally be provided by prospective study participants. Before DNA extraction, blood samples from the prospective study were shipped at room temperature or frozen.

The CDR3 numbers 17 residues from cysteine through phenylalanine. Here the CDR3 DNA is all that survives: 51 bases in frame from base 1. The germline V gene sets CDR1 to SGHTS and CDR2 to YDEGEE. V sheds 4 bases and J sheds 0 bases, leaving 14 bases between their ends. The data originate from a study of blood T cell repertoires in COVID-19 (dated by TCRdb to the early 2020s). Regarding the research as a whole: Samples covering the acute and convalescent phases of COVID-19 were provided by collaborators in the United States, Italy and Spain. The prospective study material was composed of cDNA or gDNA derived from T cells, B-cell-depleted T cells, or PBMCs. Subjects who had been exposed to COVID-19, were actively infected with it, or had recovered from it provided the deeply sampled blood TCRbeta repertoires that made up the dataset. The repertoires were made available in a free public database intended to serve as a resource for research on the immune response to SARS-CoV-2. The samples were drawn from two sources: the first 160 participants of the ongoing ImmuneRACE study, and approximately 1,300 subjects contributed by 6 global collaborators. Nearly every sample came with metadata listing a de-identified subject ID, COVID-19 status, age in years and sex. Where HLA class I and class II types were available, the types were taken from metadata supplied by the sample provider, not from assay-based typing.

TCRbeta CDR3 regions were amplified from genomic DNA using the immunoSEQ Assay, a bias-controlled multiplex PCR. The original methods were these. The number of nucleated cells in each sample was estimated by amplification of reference gene primers within the assay. To quantify the absolute abundance of each unique TCRbeta CDR3 rearrangement, sequence reads were collapsed and filtered. Productive Simpson clonality was computed per sample as the square root of Simpson's diversity index over productive rearrangements. In TCRdb, the immuneACCESS table is reduced to in-frame sequences with V and J assigned. These tables do not hold every clone; where another copy was compared, an unresolved V gene accounts for under half, and the others remain unexplained. For V, J and clone size, that table is used; D and trimming come from the DNA. Here the sample has 190,000 or so clones; roughly 77% occur a single time. Nearly 9.5% of the sample rests with the top ten.

General findings and caveats noted by the study authors: The quantity of clinical and demographic metadata differed by source and by participant and was supplied without curation.

Sequencing was done on a sample of PBMCs or T cells enriched from blood (not recorded which). This sequence originates from a man aged 35 to 55 who had recovered from COVID-19. This chain is built from TRBV5-8 and TRBJ1-6, with no reliable assignment of the D segment. The CDR3 has the sequence CASSLQTLSSYNSPLHF. The bases are TGTGCCAGCAGCCTCCAAACTCTGAGCTCCTATAATTCACCCCTCCACTTT.